The rows below give T cell receptor beta chains drawn from one sample of a study of blood T cell repertoires in COVID-19. This table comes from immunoSEQ multiplex PCR, and its TCRdb copy is limited to in-frame clones, with some not included. The sample yields a few hundred thousand clones, about four fifths seen once. The specimen sequenced was PBMCs or T cells enriched from blood (not recorded which). These receptor sequences come from a man aged 45-65 years who had recovered from COVID-19. Both conserved end residues are part of each CDR3. A D gene is named only where the DNA matches it firmly. Clone size is shown for a subset of rows, as once, few, many or a class of expanded clone.

NA	NA	TRBJ2-5	TRBV5-1	CASSSQETQYF	TGCGCCAGCAGCTCTCAAGAGACCCAGTACTTC
once	TRBD1	TRBJ1-3	TRBV28	CASSLSEAGGLNGNTIYF	TGTGCCAGCAGTTTATCGGAGGCAGGGGGCTTAAATGGAAACACCATATATTTT
NA	NA	TRBJ1-6	TRBV10-2	CASSRGQGSPLHF	TGCGCCAGCAGTCGAGGTCAGGGGTCACCCCTCCACTTT
few	TRBD1	TRBJ1-1	TRBV5-1	CASSPWAGQGISLDTEAFF	TGCGCCAGCAGCCCATGGGCGGGACAGGGAATCTCGTTGGACACTGAAGCTTTCTTT
NA	NA	TRBJ1-2	TRBV11-2	CASYSTGLSNYGYTF	TGTGCCAGCTATTCGACAGGTCTTTCTAACTATGGCTACACCTTC
NA	NA	TRBJ1-6	TRBV7-8	CASSLAGLYNSPLHF	TGTGCCAGCAGCTTAGCGGGGCTGTATAATTCACCCCTCCACTTT
NA	TRBD1	TRBJ1-4	TRBV10-3	CAISESKGTANEKLFF	TGTGCCATCAGTGAGTCGAAGGGGACAGCTAATGAAAAACTGTTTTTT
NA	TRBD1	TRBJ1-2	TRBV27	CASSPGQVLSGYTF	TGTGCCAGCAGTCCCGGACAGGTCCTTAGTGGCTACACCTTC
few	NA	TRBJ2-7	TRBV7-9	CASSPTTGRYEQYF	TGTGCCAGCAGCCCTACGACAGGGAGGTACGAGCAGTACTTC
NA	TRBD1	TRBJ1-4	TRBV3-1/TRBV3-2	CASSQDETGDNEKLFF	TGTGCCAGCAGCCAAGATGAGACAGGGGATAATGAAAAACTGTTTTTT
NA	NA	TRBJ2-7	TRBV5-1	CASSLGGLFISYEQYF	TGCGCCAGCAGCTTGGGGGGACTTTTTATCTCCTACGAGCAGTACTTC
NA	TRBD1	TRBJ1-5	TRBV19	CASSTPGQGYQPQHF	TGTGCCAGTAGTACTCCGGGACAGGGATATCAGCCCCAGCATTTT
NA	NA	TRBJ2-2	TRBV28	CASSFGQGGIGELFF	TGTGCCAGCAGTTTTGGGCAGGGGGGAATCGGGGAGCTGTTTTTT
few	NA	TRBJ1-5	TRBV5-4	CASSLGPTGLGQPQHF	TGTGCCAGCAGCTTGGGTCCTACAGGGTTGGGCCAGCCCCAGCATTTT
NA	TRBD1	TRBJ2-1	TRBV12-5	CASGPWGQGFDEQFF	TGTGCTAGTGGTCCGTGGGGACAGGGGTTCGATGAGCAGTTCTTC
few	NA	TRBJ1-4	TRBV11-2	CASSLGGGLKLFF	TGTGCCAGCAGCTTAGGGGGCGGCCTCAAACTGTTTTTT
NA	NA	TRBJ2-2	TRBV6-4	CASSDFPGGTGELFF	TGTGCCAGCAGTGACTTTCCAGGAGGGACCGGGGAGCTGTTTTTT
NA	NA	TRBJ1-1	TRBV4-1	CASSQGGGVTEAFF	TGCGCCAGCAGCCAAGGAGGAGGGGTCACTGAAGCTTTCTTT
NA	NA	TRBJ2-7	TRBV6-5	CASSYKGLEQYF	TGTGCCAGCAGTTACAAGGGACTCGAGCAGTACTTC
NA	TRBD2	TRBJ2-7	TRBV9	CASSVGGGPYEQYF	TGTGCCAGCAGCGTAGGGGGAGGGCCCTACGAGCAGTACTTC
NA	TRBD1	TRBJ1-5	TRBV19	CATSYTGTGSQPQHF	TGTGCCACTTCTTATACCGGGACAGGGTCTCAGCCCCAGCATTTT
NA	TRBD2	TRBJ2-3	TRBV19	CASSIRGTSGSDTQYF	TGTGCCAGTAGTATTAGAGGGACTAGCGGGAGCGATACGCAGTATTTT
once	TRBD2	TRBJ2-1	TRBV6-5	CAITTSGVYNEQFF	TGTGCCATTACAACTAGCGGAGTCTACAATGAGCAGTTCTTC
NA	NA	TRBJ1-5	TRBV12-5	CASGLRDIHSNQPQHF	TGTGCTAGTGGTTTGAGGGACATCCACTCCAATCAGCCCCAGCATTTT
NA	NA	TRBJ2-7	TRBV6-1	CASSEVWGGQYF	TGTGCCAGCAGTGAAGTCTGGGGAGGGCAGTACTTC
NA	TRBD1	TRBJ1-2	TRBV3-1/TRBV3-2	CASSQISGTGGGGYTF	TGTGCCAGCAGCCAAATATCCGGGACAGGGGGCGGGGGCTACACCTTC
NA	NA	TRBJ2-7	TRBV7-6	CASSPGRGRLVSYEQYF	TGTGCCAGCAGTCCCGGGAGGGGGCGCTTGGTATCCTACGAGCAGTACTTC
NA	NA	TRBJ1-1	TRBV2	CASRQGGSAAFF	TGTGCCAGCAGGCAGGGAGGGTCGGCAGCTTTCTTT
NA	TRBD1	TRBJ1-4	TRBV7-2	CASSAQGAHEKLFF	TGTGCCAGCAGCGCCCAGGGGGCGCATGAAAAACTGTTTTTT
NA	TRBD1	TRBJ2-2	TRBV20-1	CSASAQGAWTTGELFF	TGCAGTGCTAGTGCACAGGGGGCTTGGACCACCGGGGAGCTGTTTTTT
NA	TRBD1	TRBJ2-2	TRBV3-1/TRBV3-2	CASSQDAETGGVSGELFF	TGTGCCAGCAGCCAAGATGCAGAGACAGGGGGCGTGTCCGGGGAGCTGTTTTTT
NA	TRBD2	TRBJ2-3	TRBV6-1	CASSGGGGTSSTDTQYF	TGTGCCAGCAGTGGCGGGGGGGGGACCTCTAGCACAGATACGCAGTATTTT
NA	NA	TRBJ1-5	TRBV28	CASSSTGSGNQPQHF	TGTGCCAGCAGCTCGACCGGGAGCGGCAATCAGCCCCAGCATTTT
NA	NA	TRBJ2-7	TRBV10-2	CASRPPGHPYEQYF	TGCGCCAGCCGCCCACCGGGACACCCCTACGAGCAGTACTTC
NA	NA	TRBJ1-1	TRBV5-4	CASSLENGAGEAFF	TGTGCCAGCAGCTTGGAGAATGGGGCCGGTGAAGCTTTCTTT
NA	NA	TRBJ2-5	TRBV7-2	CASSFTSRGARETQYF	TGTGCCAGCAGCTTTACTTCTCGGGGGGCGAGAGAGACCCAGTACTTC
NA	NA	TRBJ2-1	TRBV19	CASSVSASSYNEQFF	TGTGCCAGTAGTGTTAGCGCCAGCTCCTACAATGAGCAGTTCTTC
NA	TRBD1	TRBJ1-5	TRBV2	CASRDETGYQPQHF	TGTGCCAGCAGGGACGAGACAGGGTATCAGCCCCAGCATTTT
NA	NA	TRBJ2-3	TRBV9	CASSSPGGSTDTQYF	TGTGCCAGCAGTTCCCCAGGGGGGAGCACAGATACGCAGTATTTT
NA	NA	TRBJ1-4	TRBV6-1	CASSDWRGPATNEKLFF	TGTGCCAGCAGTGACTGGCGGGGCCCTGCAACTAATGAAAAACTGTTTTTT
NA	NA	TRBJ1-1	TRBV6-2/TRBV6-3	CASSYSITGFTEAFF	TGTGCCAGCAGTTACTCAATAACCGGTTTCACTGAAGCTTTCTTT